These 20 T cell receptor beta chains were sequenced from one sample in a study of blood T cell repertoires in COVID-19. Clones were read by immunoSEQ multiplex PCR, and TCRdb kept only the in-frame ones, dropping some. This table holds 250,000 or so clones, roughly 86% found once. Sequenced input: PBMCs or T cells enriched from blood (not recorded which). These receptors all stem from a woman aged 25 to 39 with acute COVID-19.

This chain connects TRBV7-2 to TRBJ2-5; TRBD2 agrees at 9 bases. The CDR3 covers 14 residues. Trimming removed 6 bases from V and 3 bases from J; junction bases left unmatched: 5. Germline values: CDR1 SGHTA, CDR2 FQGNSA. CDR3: CASRGSGGKETQYF. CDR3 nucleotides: TGTGCCAGCAGGGGTAGCGGGGGAAAAGAGACCCAGTACTTC.

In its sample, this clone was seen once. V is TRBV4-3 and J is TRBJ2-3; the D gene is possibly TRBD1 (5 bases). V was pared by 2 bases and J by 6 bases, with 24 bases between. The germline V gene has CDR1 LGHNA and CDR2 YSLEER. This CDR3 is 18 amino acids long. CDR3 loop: CASSQPTGHARSPDTQYF. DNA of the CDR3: TGCGCCAGCAGCCAACCCACCGGACATGCACGAAGCCCCGATACGCAGTATTTT.

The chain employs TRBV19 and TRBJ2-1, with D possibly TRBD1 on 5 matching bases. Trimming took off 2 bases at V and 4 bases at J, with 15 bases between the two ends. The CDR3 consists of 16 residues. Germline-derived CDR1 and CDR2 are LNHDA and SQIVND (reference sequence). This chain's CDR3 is CASSIRGDGAYNEQFF. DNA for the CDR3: TGTGCCAGTAGTATAAGGGGCGATGGGGCATACAATGAGCAGTTCTTC.

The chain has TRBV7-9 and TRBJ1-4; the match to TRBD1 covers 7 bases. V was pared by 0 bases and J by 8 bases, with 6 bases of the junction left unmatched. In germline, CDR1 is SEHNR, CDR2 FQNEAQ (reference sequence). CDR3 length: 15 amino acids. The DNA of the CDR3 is TGTGCCAGCAGCTTAGCGACAGGGCTTGGGGAAAAACTGTTTTTT. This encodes CASSLATGLGEKLFF.

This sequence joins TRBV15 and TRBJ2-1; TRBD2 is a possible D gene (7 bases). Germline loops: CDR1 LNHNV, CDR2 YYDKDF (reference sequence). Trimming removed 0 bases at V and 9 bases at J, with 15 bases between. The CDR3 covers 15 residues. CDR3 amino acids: CATSRDRGGGGEQFF. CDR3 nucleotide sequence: TGTGCCACCAGCAGAGATCGGGGCGGGGGCGGTGAGCAGTTCTTC.

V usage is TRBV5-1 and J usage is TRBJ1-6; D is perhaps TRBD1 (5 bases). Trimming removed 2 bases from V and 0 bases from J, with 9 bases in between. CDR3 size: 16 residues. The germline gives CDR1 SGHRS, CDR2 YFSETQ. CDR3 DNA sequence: TGCGCCAGCAGCTTTGGGGGGAGCTCCTATAATTCACCCCTCCACTTT. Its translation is CASSFGGSSYNSPLHF.

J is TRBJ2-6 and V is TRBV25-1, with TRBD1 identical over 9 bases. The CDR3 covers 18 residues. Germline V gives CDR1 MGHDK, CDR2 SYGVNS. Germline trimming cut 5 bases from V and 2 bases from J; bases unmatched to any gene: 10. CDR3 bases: TGTGCCAGCAGTCGGTCGGGACAGGGTCGTCCTGGGGCCAACGTCCTGACTTTC. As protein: CASSRSGQGRPGANVLTF.

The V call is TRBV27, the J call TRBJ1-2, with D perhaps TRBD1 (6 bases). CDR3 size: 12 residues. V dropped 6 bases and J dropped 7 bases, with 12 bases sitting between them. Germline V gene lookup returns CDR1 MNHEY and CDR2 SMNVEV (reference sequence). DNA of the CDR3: TGTGCCAGCAGCCAAACAGGGAGTGGCTACACCTTC. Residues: CASSQTGSGYTF.

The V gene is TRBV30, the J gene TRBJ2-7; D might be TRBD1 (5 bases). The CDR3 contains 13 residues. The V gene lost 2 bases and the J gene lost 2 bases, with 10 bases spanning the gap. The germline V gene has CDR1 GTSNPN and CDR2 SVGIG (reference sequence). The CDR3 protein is CAWSREGAYEQYF. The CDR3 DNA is TGTGCCTGGAGTAGGGAAGGGGCCTACGAGCAGTACTTC.

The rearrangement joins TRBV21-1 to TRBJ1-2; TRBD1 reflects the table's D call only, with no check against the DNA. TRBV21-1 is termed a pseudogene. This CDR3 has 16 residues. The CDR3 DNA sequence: TGTGCCAGCAGCTGGAACAGCCGGTTAGCTAACTATGGCTACACCTTC. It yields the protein CASSWNSRLANYGYTF.

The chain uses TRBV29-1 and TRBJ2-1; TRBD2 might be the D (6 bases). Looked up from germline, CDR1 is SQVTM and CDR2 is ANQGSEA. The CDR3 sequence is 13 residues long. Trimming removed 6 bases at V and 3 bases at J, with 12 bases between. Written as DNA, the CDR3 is TGCAGCGTCCTAGCGTTAAGCTACAATGAGCAGTTCTTC. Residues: CSVLALSYNEQFF.

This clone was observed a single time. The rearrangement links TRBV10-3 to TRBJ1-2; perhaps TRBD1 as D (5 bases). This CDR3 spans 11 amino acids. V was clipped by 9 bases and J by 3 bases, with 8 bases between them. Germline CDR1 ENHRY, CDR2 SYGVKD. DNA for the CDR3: TGTGCCATACAGGCCGACTATGGCTACACCTTC. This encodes CAIQADYGYTF.

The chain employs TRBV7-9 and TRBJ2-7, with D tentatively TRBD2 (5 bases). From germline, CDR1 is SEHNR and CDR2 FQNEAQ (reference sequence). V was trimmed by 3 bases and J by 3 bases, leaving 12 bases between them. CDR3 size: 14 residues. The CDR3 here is CASSFNGEGYEQYF. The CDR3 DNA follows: TGTGCCAGCAGCTTTAACGGGGAAGGCTACGAGCAGTACTTC. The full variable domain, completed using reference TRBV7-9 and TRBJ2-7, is DTGVSQNPRHKITKRGQNVTFRCDPISEHNRLYWYRQTLGQGPEFLTYFQNEAQLEKSRLLSDRFSAERPKGSFSTLEIQRTEQGDSAMYLCASSFNGEGYEQYFGPGTRLTVT.

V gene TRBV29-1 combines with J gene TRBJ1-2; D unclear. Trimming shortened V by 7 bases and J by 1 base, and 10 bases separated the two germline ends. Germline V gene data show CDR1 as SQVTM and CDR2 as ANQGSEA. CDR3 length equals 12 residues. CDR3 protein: CSAESDNYGYTF. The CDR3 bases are TGCAGCGCCGAGTCCGATAACTATGGCTACACCTTC.

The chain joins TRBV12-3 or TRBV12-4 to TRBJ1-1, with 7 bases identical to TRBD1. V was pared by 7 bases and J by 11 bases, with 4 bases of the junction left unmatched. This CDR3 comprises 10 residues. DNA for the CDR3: TGTGCCAGCAAGGGGGCGAGGGCTTTCTTT. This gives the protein CASKGARAFF.

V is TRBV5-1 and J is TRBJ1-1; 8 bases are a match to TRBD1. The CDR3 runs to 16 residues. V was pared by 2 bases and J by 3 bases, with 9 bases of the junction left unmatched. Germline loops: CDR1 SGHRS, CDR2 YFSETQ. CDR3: CASSFLTGAGDTEAFF. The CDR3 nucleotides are TGCGCCAGCAGCTTCCTGACAGGGGCTGGGGACACTGAAGCTTTCTTT. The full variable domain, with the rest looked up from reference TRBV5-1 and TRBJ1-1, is KAGVTQTPRYLIKTRGQQVTLSCSPISGHRSVSWYQQTPGQGLQFLFEYFSETQRNKGNFPGRFSGRQFSNSRSEMNVSTLELGDSALYLCASSFLTGAGDTEAFFGQGTRLTVV.

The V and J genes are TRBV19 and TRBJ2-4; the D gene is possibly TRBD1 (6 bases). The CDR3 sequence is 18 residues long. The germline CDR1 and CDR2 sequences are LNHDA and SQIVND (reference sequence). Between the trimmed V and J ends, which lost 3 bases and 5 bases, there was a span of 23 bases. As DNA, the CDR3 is TGTGCCAGTAGTATTTCAGTTTGGGGGCCCCCCGAAGAAAACATTCAGTACTTC. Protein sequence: CASSISVWGPPEENIQYF.

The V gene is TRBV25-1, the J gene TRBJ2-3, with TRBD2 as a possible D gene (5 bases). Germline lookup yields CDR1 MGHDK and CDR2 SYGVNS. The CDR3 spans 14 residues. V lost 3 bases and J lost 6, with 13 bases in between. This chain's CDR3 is CASSDAGDLDTQYF. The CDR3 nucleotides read TGTGCCAGCAGTGATGCCGGGGATTTGGATACGCAGTATTTT.

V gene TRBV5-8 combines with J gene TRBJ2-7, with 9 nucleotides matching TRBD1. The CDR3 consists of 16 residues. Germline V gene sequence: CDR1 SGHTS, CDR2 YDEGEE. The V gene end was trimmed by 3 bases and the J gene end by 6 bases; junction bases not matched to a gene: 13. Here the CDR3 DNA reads TGTGCCAGCAGCTCCCTTCCGGGACAGGGTTCCGCCGAGCAGTACTTC. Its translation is CASSSLPGQGSAEQYF.

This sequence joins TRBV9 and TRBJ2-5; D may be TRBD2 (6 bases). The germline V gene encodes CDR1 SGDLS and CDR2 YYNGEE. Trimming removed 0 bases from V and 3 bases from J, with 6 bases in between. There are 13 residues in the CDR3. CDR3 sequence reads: CASSVGGEETQYF. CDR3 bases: TGTGCCAGCAGCGTAGGGGGGGAAGAGACCCAGTACTTC.